What follows is one T cell receptor (beta chain) and its context. This sample is part of a study of cytomegalovirus exposure and HLA in healthy donors. Amplification used 60 Vbeta primers and 13 Jbeta primers. The protocol was immunoSEQ multiplex PCR, while the TCRdb copy is restricted to in-frame clones and leaves out a portion. The sample carries about 68,000 clones, over 75% recorded once. The length of the CDR3 is 15 residues. CDR1 is PRHDT and CDR2 is FYEKMQ in the germline V gene (reference sequence). V was pared by 6 bases and J by 0 bases, with 6 bases of the junction left unmatched. This TCR derives from a human donor in good health. The sample taken for sequencing was PBMCs. The chain employs TRBV13 and TRBJ1-1, with TRBD1 identical over 8 bases. CDR3 nucleotides: TGTGCCAGCAGGGGTCAACAGGGGGTGAACACTGAAGCTTTCTTT. Protein: CASRGQQGVNTEAFF.